This T cell receptor (beta chain) was retrieved from a study of CD8 T cells in Susac syndrome. The CDR3 extends over 16 amino acids. Losses at the gene ends were 3 bases for V and 1 base for J; bases not matched to a gene: 6. Germline V gene data show CDR1 as LNHNV and CDR2 as YYDKDF (reference sequence). It was with random hexamers that roughly 0.45 to 1 ug RNA was reverse transcribed. TCRdb reprocessed the immunoSEQ multiplex PCR reads via MiXCR and lists one record per CDR3 protein. The sample holds about 250,000 distinct CDR3 sequences, 93% seen once. The TCR originated in a human donor with multiple sclerosis. The chain combines TRBV15 with TRBJ2-3; 8 bases fit TRBD1. The sequenced sample consisted of CD4+ T cells from PBMCs. This CDR3 is CATSSPPGQGTDTQYF. The DNA for the CDR3 is TGTGCCACCAGCAGTCCTCCGGGACAGGGCACAGATACGCAGTATTTT.